A selection of T cell receptor beta chains follows, all from one sample in a study of beta chain features in type 1 diabetes. Sequencing was performed with immunoSEQ multiplex PCR; in TCRdb, only in-frame clones are kept and a portion is missing. The repertoire consists of a few hundred thousand clones, with over 9.5% occurring once and the leading ten covering under 0.035%. The specimen was naive CD4+ T cells from blood. Source of these receptors: a woman aged 18-35 years in good health. CDR3s include the opening cysteine and the closing phenylalanine or tryptophan. A D gene is named only where the DNA matches it firmly. Clone size is shown for a subset of rows, as once, few, many or a class of expanded clone.

>TRBJ2-1|TRBD1|TRBV5-1|.
TGCGCCAGCAGCAATGGACAGGGGAGCAATGAGCAGTTCTTC
CASSNGQGSNEQFF
>TRBJ2-3|TRBD2|TRBV5-1|.
TGCGCCAGCAGCTTGGCTAGCGGGGGGGCCGCAGATACGCAGTATTTT
CASSLASGGAADTQYF
>TRBJ1-2|TRBD1|TRBV4-1|.
TGCGCCAGCACCCAAGACGGGACAGCCTATGGCTACACCTTC
CASTQDGTAYGYTF
>TRBJ1-4|.|TRBV25-1|.
TGTGCCAGCAGTGAGGGGGGGGGCTCAACTAATGAAAAACTGTTTTTT
CASSEGGGSTNEKLFF
>TRBJ1-1|.|TRBV19|few
TGTGCCAGTAGTCATGCAGGGAGGGGCACTGAAGCTTTCTTT
CASSHAGRGTEAFF
>TRBJ2-5|TRBD2|TRBV7-3|.
TGTGCCAGCAGCTTAGGGGGGGATTCGGAGACCCAGTACTTC
CASSLGGDSETQYF
>TRBJ2-2|.|TRBV5-1|few
TGCGCCAGCAGCCGCCATTGGGGACAGAGCTCGGGGGACACCGGGGAGCTGTTTTTT
CASSRHWGQSSGDTGELFF
>TRBJ1-5|.|TRBV6-5|.
TGTGCCAGCATTGAGGGAGGCAATCAGCCCCAGCATTTT
CASIEGGNQPQHF
>TRBJ2-3|.|TRBV19|.
TGTGCCAGTAGTCCGTTAACTGCTCCAGATACGCAGTATTTT
CASSPLTAPDTQYF
>TRBJ2-7|TRBD1|TRBV4-2|few
TGTGCCAGCAGCCAAGGACCGGACAGGGTGAAGTACGAGCAGTACTTC
CASSQGPDRVKYEQYF
>TRBJ1-5|TRBD1|TRBV2|few
TGTGCCAGCACCCAACCCGGGACAGTGGGTCATCAGCCCCAGCATTTT
CASTQPGTVGHQPQHF
>TRBJ2-3|TRBD1|TRBV29-1|many
TGCAGCGCCACAGGGGCCTCTGGGGATACGCAGTATTTT
CSATGASGDTQYF
>TRBJ2-1|.|TRBV19|.
TGTGCCAGTGGCGGTAGCTCCTACAATGAGCAGTTCTTC
CASGGSSYNEQFF
>TRBJ2-4|TRBD1|TRBV19|.
TGTGCCAGTAGTCCGGGACAGGAACTAAACATTCAGTACTTC
CASSPGQELNIQYF
>TRBJ2-5|TRBD1|TRBV30|.
TGTGCCTGGACCGGGGACAGGCAAGAGACCCAGTACTTC
CAWTGDRQETQYF
>TRBJ1-3|.|TRBV30|few
TGTGCCTGGAGTGTACGCGGCAGGGCTGGAAACACCATATATTTT
CAWSVRGRAGNTIYF
>TRBJ1-5|TRBD1|TRBV6-1|.
TGTGCCAGCAGTGACTTGGGGACAGGGGTTGGGTGGGTTTGGAATCAGCCCCAGCATTTT
CASSDLGTGVGWVWNQPQHF
>TRBJ2-3|.|TRBV2|few
TGTGCCAGCAGTGAAGCGCTTCGGGGGAGAGATACGCAGTATTTT
CASSEALRGRDTQYF
>TRBJ2-5|TRBD2|TRBV30|.
TGTGCCTGGAGTCTCTTCGGGACTAGCGGTATCCAAGAGACCCAGTACTTC
CAWSLFGTSGIQETQYF
>TRBJ2-7|TRBD1|TRBV28|few
TGTGCCACCCGGAACAGGGGTGACTACGAGCAGTACTTC
CATRNRGDYEQYF
>TRBJ1-4|.|TRBV18|.
TGTGCCAGCTCACCAAGGGCGAGGGAGGAAGAAAAACTGTTTTTT
CASSPRAREEEKLFF
>TRBJ2-5|TRBD2|TRBV9|.
TGTGCCAGCAGCGTGGATAGCGGGAGGGCCCAGTACTTC
CASSVDSGRAQYF
>TRBJ2-3|TRBD1|TRBV15|few
TGTGCCACCAGCAGGAAACAGGGGGCGCGGACAGATACGCAGTATTTT
CATSRKQGARTDTQYF
>TRBJ1-1|.|TRBV19|.
TGTGCCAGTAGTCCATGGACAGACACTGAAGCTTTCTTT
CASSPWTDTEAFF
>TRBJ2-5|TRBD1|TRBV5-1|few
TGCGCCAGCAGTGGGGGACAGCGGCAAGAGACCCAGTACTTC
CASSGGQRQETQYF
>TRBJ2-1|TRBD2|TRBV5-1|.
TGCGCCAGCAGCTCCCTGGGGACTAGCGACTCCTACAATGAGCAGTTCTTC
CASSSLGTSDSYNEQFF
>TRBJ1-5|.|TRBV5-5|few
TGTGCCAGCAGCCACTCGCTTAAGGGAGATAGCAATCAGCCCCAGCATTTT
CASSHSLKGDSNQPQHF
>TRBJ1-2|.|TRBV29-1|.
TGCAGCGTTGCCTCGCGGAACTATGGCTGCACCTTC
CSVASRNYGCTF
>TRBJ1-2|.|TRBV28|.
TGTGCCAGCAGCCTAAAGGTCGGGGCAGGGGCTAACTATGGCTACACCTTC
CASSLKVGAGANYGYTF
>TRBJ1-1|.|TRBV5-1|few
TGCGCCAGCAGCTCCTCTGCGCGTAGGGGCACTGAAGCTTTCTTT
CASSSSARRGTEAFF
>TRBJ2-3|.|TRBV7-8|.
TGTGCCAGCAGCCAATTAACAGGCACAGATACGCAGTATTTT
CASSQLTGTDTQYF
>TRBJ2-1|TRBD2|TRBV5-1|.
TGCGCCAGCACCATCTTTCCGGAGACTAGCGCAGAGCAGTTCTTC
CASTIFPETSAEQFF
>TRBJ2-3|.|TRBV7-6|.
TGTGCCAGCAGCTTAGGTTCGACGGGTAGCACAGATACGCAGTATTTT
CASSLGSTGSTDTQYF
>TRBJ2-7|TRBD1|TRBV30|many
TGTGCCTGCGATCAGGGGGCTGTCGACGAGCAGTACTTC
CACDQGAVDEQYF
>TRBJ2-7|.|TRBV9|.
TGTGCCAGCAGCCCCTATGGAGTCCGGGAGCAGTACTTC
CASSPYGVREQYF
>TRBJ1-6|.|TRBV5-1|few
TGCGCCAGCAGCTTGGCGGGTCCGGGCTATAATTCACCCCTCCACTTT
CASSLAGPGYNSPLHF
>TRBJ2-1|.|TRBV5-1|few
TGCGCCAGCAGCTTGGCCCCGGTCTGGTCCTACAATGAGCAGTTCTTC
CASSLAPVWSYNEQFF
>TRBJ1-1|.|TRBV6-1|few
TGTGCCAGCAGGACCGCAGGGTTTGACACTGAAGCTTTCTTT
CASRTAGFDTEAFF
>TRBJ2-5|TRBD1|TRBV9|once
TGTGCCAGCAGCGTCGCACAGGGGGAAGAGACCCAGTACTTC
CASSVAQGEETQYF
>TRBJ2-7|TRBD1|TRBV2|.
TGTGCCAGCAGTGAAATTATTAGGACAGGGGAACACTTC
CASSEIIRTGEHF